The clone carrying this TCR beta chain was observed many times. The antigen is not known. CDR1 is KGHDR and CDR2 is SFDVKD in the germline V gene. Trimming took 7 bases from V and 6 from J; bases not matched to a gene: 7. CDR3 length: 15 amino acids. The source of the sample is a study of regulatory T cells in long-lasting Graves disease. Study-wide findings and caveats: Not thyroid tissue but only peripheral blood was studied.

Time point specified: newly diagnosed GD, antithyroid drugs for less than 3 months. RNA from PBMCs was the source of the TCR library. Into tubes containing EDTA, approximately 9.4 milliliters of peripheral blood were drawn. Building the TCR beta libraries relied on iRepertoire HTBI primers, and CDR3 regions underwent Arm-PCR. As processed by the authors: Sequenced samples collectively carried approximately 58 TRBV and 14 TRBJ segments. TCRdb redid the calling of the multiplex PCR reads with MiXCR, one entry per CDR3 protein. TCRdb, rather than the study authors, made the V and J calls. The table includes about 350,000 distinct CDR3 sequences, over 15% detected once. These data were likewise used in another study, on T cells in Graves' hyperthyroidism and ophthalmopathy. From that report: Absence of ophthalmopathy progression within 18 months defined stable Graves' hyperthyroidism.

The rearrangement links TRBV24-1 to TRBJ2-1; 11 bases are a match to TRBD2. Specimen: peripheral blood mononuclear cells (PBMCs), collected at new diagnosis, from a patient treated with antithyroid drugs. This TCR came from a man aged 40-50 years with Graves disease. The DNA of the CDR3 is TGTGCCACCAGCCCACTAGCGGGGGACACCAATGAGCAGTTCTTC. The encoded protein is CATSPLAGDTNEQFF.